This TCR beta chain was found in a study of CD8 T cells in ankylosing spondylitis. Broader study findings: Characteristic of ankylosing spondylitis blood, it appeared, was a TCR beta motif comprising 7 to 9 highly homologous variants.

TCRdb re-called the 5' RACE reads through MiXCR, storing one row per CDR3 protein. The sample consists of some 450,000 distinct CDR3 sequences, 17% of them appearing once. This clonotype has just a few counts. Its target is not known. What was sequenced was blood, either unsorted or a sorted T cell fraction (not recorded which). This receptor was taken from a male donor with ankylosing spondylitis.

CDR3 sequence reads: CASSYQGRRSEAFF. For the CDR3, the DNA is TGTGCCAGCAGTTACCAGGGACGGCGAAGTGAAGCTTTCTTT. The chain has TRBV6-5 and TRBJ1-1, with D possibly matching TRBD1 (5 bases). The CDR3 is 14 amino acids. Trimming cost V 2 bases and J 7 bases, with 14 bases left between them. Germline CDR1 reads MNHEY; CDR2 reads SVGAGI.